This TCR beta chain originates from a study of blood T cell repertoires in COVID-19. Study-level background: Material from acute and convalescent COVID-19 was sourced from the United States, Italy and Spain. PBMCs, B-cell-depleted T cells, or T cells provided the cDNA or gDNA that made up the material.

Seattle cases were enrolled at active infection and followed longitudinally. Original analysis: Amplified reference gene primers provided the basis for estimating nucleated cell counts. The repertoire was sequenced with immunoSEQ multiplex PCR; TCRdb's copy has only in-frame clones and lacks some. The V and J calls and clone size were taken over from that table, and D and trimming were inferred from the DNA. The table lists 310,000 or so clones, more than 85% of them singletons, with over 2% in the top ten. Material for sequencing was peripheral blood. The sequence derives from a woman aged 25 to 45 with COVID-19, enrolled during active disease.

The CDR3 sequence: CASSQGQGPNEQFF. The DNA for the CDR3 is TGTGCCAGCTCACAGGGACAGGGGCCTAATGAGCAGTTCTTC. J is TRBJ2-1 and V is TRBV18; 10 positions agree with TRBD1. Unmatched junction bases numbered 4, after V lost 4 bases and J lost 7 bases. The CDR3 contains 14 residues. From germline, CDR1 is KGHSH and CDR2 LQKENI.